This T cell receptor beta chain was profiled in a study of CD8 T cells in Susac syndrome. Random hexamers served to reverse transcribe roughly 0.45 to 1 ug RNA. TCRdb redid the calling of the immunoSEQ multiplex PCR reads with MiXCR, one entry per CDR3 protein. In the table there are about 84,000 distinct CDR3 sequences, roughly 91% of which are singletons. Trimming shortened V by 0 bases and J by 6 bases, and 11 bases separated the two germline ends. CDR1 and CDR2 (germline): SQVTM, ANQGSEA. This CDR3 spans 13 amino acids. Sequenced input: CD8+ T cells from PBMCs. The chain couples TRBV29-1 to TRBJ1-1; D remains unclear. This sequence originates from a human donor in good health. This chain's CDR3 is CSVEDSKRPEAFF. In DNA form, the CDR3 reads TGCAGCGTTGAAGATTCTAAACGCCCTGAAGCTTTCTTT.